The rows below give T cell receptor beta chains drawn from one sample of a study of T cells in Graves' hyperthyroidism and ophthalmopathy. TCRdb re-derived calls from the multiplex PCR reads in MiXCR, one entry per CDR3 protein. The table includes roughly 49,000 distinct CDR3 sequences, about 53% detected once. Sequenced sample: peripheral blood or thyroid tissue (not recorded which). These receptors came from a man aged 18 to 30 with Graves' hyperthyroidism. Each CDR3 is given with its conserved first and last residue. D genes are given only for firm matches. Part of the rows lack a size; the others show once, few, many or a class for expanded clones.

TRBV6-5	TRBJ1-2	-	-	CAAQGSAGAREGDYGYTF	TGTGCCGCCCAAGGTTCGGCTGGGGCCAGGGAAGGAGACTATGGCTACACCTTC
TRBV7-6	TRBJ2-5	-	-	CASSPAATQYF	TGTGCCAGCAGCCCAGCAGCGACCCAGTACTTC
TRBV29-1	TRBJ1-1	-	TRBD1	CSVGDTGARSTEAFF	TGCAGCGTTGGGGACACAGGGGCGAGGAGCACTGAAGCTTTCTTT
TRBV12-3/TRBV12-4	TRBJ1-6	many	-	CASSKRASDNSPLHF	TGTGCCAGCAGTAAAAGGGCCAGCGATAATTCACCCCTCCACTTT
TRBV20-1	TRBJ2-7	-	TRBD1	CSAAGTGYGEQYF	TGCAGTGCCGCCGGGACAGGGTACGGCGAGCAGTACTTC
TRBV20-1	TRBJ2-5	-	TRBD2	CSAPDAGVGEETQYF	TGCAGTGCTCCAGACGCGGGAGTAGGTGAAGAGACCCAGTACTTC
TRBV15	TRBJ2-7	-	-	CATSSLAVGNSYEQYF	TGTGCCACCAGCAGCTTGGCCGTAGGGAATTCCTACGAGCAGTACTTC
TRBV7-9	TRBJ2-5	-	TRBD2	CASRGGVETQYF	TGTGCCAGCCGGGGGGGGGTGGAGACCCAGTACTTC
TRBV12-3/TRBV12-4	TRBJ1-5	many	TRBD1	CASSSGQGASQPQHF	TGTGCCAGCAGTTCTGGACAGGGGGCCTCGCAGCCCCAGCATTTT
TRBV7-9	TRBJ2-7	-	TRBD1	CASSDGGQGAEEQYF	TGTGCCAGCAGCGACGGGGGACAGGGGGCGGAGGAGCAGTACTTC
TRBV5-8	TRBJ1-2	many	TRBD1	CASSFSQGAGYTF	TGTGCCAGCAGCTTTTCCCAGGGGGCTGGCTACACCTTC
TRBV29-1	TRBJ2-5	-	-	CSVEGARKGYETQYF	TGCAGCGTTGAAGGGGCAAGAAAGGGGTACGAGACCCAGTACTTC
TRBV20-1	TRBJ1-1	many	-	CSAGPRAWNTEAFF	TGCAGTGCCGGTCCCAGGGCTTGGAACACTGAAGCTTTCTTT
TRBV29-1	TRBJ1-1	-	-	CSVRPGTEAFF	TGCAGCGTGAGGCCCGGGACAGAAGCTTTCTTT
TRBV7-2	TRBJ1-5	-	-	CASSFEGGWNQPQHF	TGTGCCAGCAGCTTTGAGGGGGGTTGGAATCAGCCCCAGCATTTT
TRBV25-1	TRBJ1-4	many	-	CASSAPSASGANNEKLFF	TGTGCCAGCAGTGCCCCCTCGGCGTCGGGGGCGAATAATGAAAAACTGTTTTTT
TRBV7-3	TRBJ2-2	medium-sized	TRBD1	CASRGTGVSGELFF	TGTGCCAGCAGGGGGACAGGGGTCAGCGGGGAGCTGTTTTTT
TRBV7-2	TRBJ1-1	-	-	CASSAGRTEAFF	TGTGCCAGCAGCGCGGGACGGACTGAAGCTTTCTTT
TRBV24-1	TRBJ2-5	few	-	CATSGAGVPETQYF	TGTGCCACCAGTGGGGCAGGCGTCCCAGAGACCCAGTACTTC
TRBV19	TRBJ1-1	many	-	CASSIAAGARVGNTEAFF	TGTGCCAGTAGTATAGCCGCAGGGGCGAGAGTCGGGAACACTGAAGCTTTCTTT
TRBV11-2	TRBJ1-4	-	-	CASSQGGTPDEKLFF	TGTGCCAGCAGCCAAGGTGGGACTCCAGATGAAAAACTGTTTTTT
TRBV20-1	TRBJ2-5	-	TRBD1	CSAFDRGKTQYF	TGCAGTGCTTTCGACAGGGGAAAGACCCAGTACTTC
TRBV10-3	TRBJ2-5	-	-	CAISDTGREETQYF	TGTGCCATCAGTGATACAGGGAGAGAAGAGACCCAGTACTTC
TRBV7-2	TRBJ2-7	many	TRBD1	CASSTTGGTGGEQYF	TGTGCCAGCAGCACAACAGGGGGGACGGGCGGCGAGCAGTACTTC
TRBV7-2	TRBJ1-6	many	TRBD1	CASRPPGQPSSPLHF	TGTGCCAGCAGGCCCCCGGGACAGCCGTCTTCACCCCTCCACTTT
TRBV10-3	TRBJ2-3	-	-	CAIMDVTDTQYF	TGTGCCATCATGGACGTAACAGATACGCAGTATTTT
TRBV6-6	TRBJ2-2	many	-	CASSTPRQGGTGELFF	TGTGCCAGCAGTACCCCGCGGCAGGGTGGCACCGGGGAGCTGTTTTTT
TRBV25-1	TRBJ1-4	once	-	CASRSGTASEKPFF	TGTGCCAGCAGGTCCGGGACGGCTAGTGAAAAACCGTTTTTT
TRBV25-1	TRBJ2-3	once	TRBD2	CASAWDGLAGNTDTQYF	TGTGCCAGCGCTTGGGACGGACTAGCGGGAAACACAGATACGCAGTATTTT
TRBV2	TRBJ1-1	-	-	CASRADSGRGEAFF	TGTGCCAGCAGGGCGGACAGTGGAAGGGGTGAAGCTTTCTTT
TRBV6-2/TRBV6-3	TRBJ1-1	-	-	CATGTADMNTEAFF	TGTGCCACCGGGACGGCTGATATGAACACTGAAGCTTTCTTT
TRBV5-1	TRBJ1-1	-	TRBD1	CASRSTGTGGDDTEAFF	TGCGCCAGCAGATCAACCGGGACAGGGGGTGACGACACTGAAGCTTTCTTT
TRBV7-9	TRBJ1-4	-	TRBD1	CASSYDREGGEKLFF	TGTGCCAGCAGCTATGACAGGGAAGGAGGTGAAAAACTGTTTTTT
TRBV7-9	TRBJ2-7	-	TRBD1	CASTPDRGEQYF	TGTGCCAGCACCCCCGACAGGGGCGAGCAGTACTTC
TRBV24-1	TRBJ1-2	-	TRBD1	CATSDPTGGHGYTF	TGTGCCACCAGTGACCCTACAGGGGGGCATGGCTACACCTTC
TRBV24-1	TRBJ2-7	-	-	CATSEPDRPYERYF	TGTGCCACCAGTGAACCTGACAGGCCCTACGAGCGGTACTTC
TRBV24-1	TRBJ2-3	many	-	CATSDLQGTDTQYF	TGTGCCACCAGTGATTTGCAGGGCACAGATACGCAGTATTTT
TRBV12-3/TRBV12-4	TRBJ2-3	many	-	CASSFASTDTQYF	TGTGCCAGCAGTTTCGCTAGCACAGATACGCAGTATTTT
TRBV7-2	TRBJ1-2	-	-	CASSLDFWYGYTF	TGTGCCAGCAGCTTAGATTTCTGGTATGGCTACACCTTC
TRBV5-4	TRBJ2-2	many	TRBD2	CASSGGLAGGGGELFF	TGTGCCAGCAGCGGAGGACTAGCGGGAGGAGGCGGGGAGCTGTTTTTT
TRBV6-5	TRBJ2-5	many	-	CASSYSKGQETQYF	TGTGCCAGCAGTTATAGTAAGGGCCAAGAGACCCAGTACTTC
TRBV7-2	TRBJ2-2	many	TRBD2	CASSPSGLAFTGELFF	TGTGCCAGCAGCCCCTCGGGACTAGCTTTCACCGGGGAGCTGTTTTTT